Here is one T cell receptor (beta chain) with its context. Its antigen remains undetermined. Nothing much larger sits one base from this clone, and base qualities are not available. These data belong to a study of T cell responses to AZD1222 COVID-19 vaccine (dated by TCRdb to the early 2020s). Concerning the study at large: A total of around 240 trial participants underwent TCR sequencing, of whom about 210 received two doses of AZD1222 and some 26 received two doses of the MenACWY control vaccine. Trial participants were enrolled by age into 18-55, 56-69 and 70-plus year subgroups, with approximately 150, 30 and 60 TCR-sequenced participants respectively. Broader findings and caveats from the paper: In the small 56-69-year group, the increase in depth fell short of significance, most likely because of low power. Conclusions about previously exposed vaccinees were limited because only a handful of AZD1222 recipients were SARS-CoV-2 seropositive at baseline. Spike-specific TCR breadth and depth rose significantly after two AZD1222 doses compared with day 0 and with MenACWY recipients. Because no day 14 peak-response samples were available, the repertoires could be characterized only after the peak T cell response. Reportedly, close to half of the unique spike-specific TCRs recognized epitopes lying outside the regions that are mutated in the B.1.351 and B.1.1.7 variants. Most participants were white British and females outnumbered males, and the authors suggested that clonal diversity may have been underestimated. The vaccine-associated CD4 TCRs covered the entire spike protein, and the dominant responses fell in regions 160-218 and 743-854.

The CDR3 regions of human TCRbeta chains were analyzed by immunosequencing. As for how the authors treated the data: TCRs in the repertoires were matched against a reference library of SARS-CoV-2-specific TCRs that had been generated with the MIRA antigen-specificity platform. Breadth meant the fraction of unique TCRs that were SARS-CoV-2-associated, whereas depth meant the fraction of total T cells that were SARS-CoV-2-associated. Using the MIRA data, every spike-specific TCR was mapped to the spike region that the TCR reacted to and assigned to either a CD4 or a CD8 class. Log10-transformed breadth and depth values were compared by one-way ANOVA with Sidak's multiple comparisons tests. The source is immuneACCESS, and TCRdb retained only in-frame sequences with V and J called. Part of the clones is not carried over; for the studies checked, unresolved V genes explain less than half of this, and the remainder is unexplained. Clone size and the V and J calls come from that table; the DNA yielded D and trimming. The sample table holds 130,000 to 150,000 clones, of which roughly 80% were seen once. The ten biggest clones cover roughly 4.3% of the sample.

Its CDR3 holds 11 amino acids, cysteine through phenylalanine. Of all the DNA, just the CDR3 is kept, 33 bases in frame from base 1. The germline V gene provides CDR1 SNHLY and CDR2 FYNNEI. Trimming costs V 1 base and J 3 bases, and their ends lie 0 bases apart. The time point label for this specimen denotes: baseline before first vaccination. The treatment or condition label, read with the paper, signifies: meningococcal conjugate vaccine given as trial control. Vaccinee samples were obtained from the UK trials COV001 and COV002, which included a single-blind randomized controlled phase 2/3 trial of AZD1222 (ChAdOx1 nCoV-19) in healthy adults. For TCRbeta chain sequencing, PBMC samples were collected from trial participants at day 0 and at day 28 after the second dose.

The sequence joins TRBV2 to TRBJ2-5, with the D gene not confidently named. This sample comprised peripheral blood, obtained on day 0 of MenACWY control vaccination. The sequence derives from an adult in good health. The sequence in DNA is TGTGCCAGCAGTGAAGAAGAGACCCAGTACTTC. Its amino acids are CASSEEETQYF.